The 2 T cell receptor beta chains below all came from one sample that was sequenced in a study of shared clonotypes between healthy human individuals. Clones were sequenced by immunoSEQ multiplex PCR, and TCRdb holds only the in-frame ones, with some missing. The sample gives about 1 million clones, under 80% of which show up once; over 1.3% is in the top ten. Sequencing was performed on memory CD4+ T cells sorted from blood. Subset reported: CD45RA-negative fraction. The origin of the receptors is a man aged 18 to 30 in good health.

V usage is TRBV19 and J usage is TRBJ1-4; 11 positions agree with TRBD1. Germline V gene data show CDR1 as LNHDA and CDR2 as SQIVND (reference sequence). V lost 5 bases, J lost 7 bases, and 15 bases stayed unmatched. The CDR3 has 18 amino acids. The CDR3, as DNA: TGTGCCAGTAGTTCTCGGACAGGGGGCCTGAAAGAAAGTGAAAAACTGTTTTTT. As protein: CASSSRTGGLKESEKLFF.

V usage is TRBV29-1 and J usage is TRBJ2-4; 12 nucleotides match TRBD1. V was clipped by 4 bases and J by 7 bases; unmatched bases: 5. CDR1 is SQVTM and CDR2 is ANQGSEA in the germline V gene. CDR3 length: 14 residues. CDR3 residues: CSVGDRGLINIQYF. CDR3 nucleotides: TGCAGCGTTGGGGACAGGGGGCTTATCAACATTCAGTACTTC.